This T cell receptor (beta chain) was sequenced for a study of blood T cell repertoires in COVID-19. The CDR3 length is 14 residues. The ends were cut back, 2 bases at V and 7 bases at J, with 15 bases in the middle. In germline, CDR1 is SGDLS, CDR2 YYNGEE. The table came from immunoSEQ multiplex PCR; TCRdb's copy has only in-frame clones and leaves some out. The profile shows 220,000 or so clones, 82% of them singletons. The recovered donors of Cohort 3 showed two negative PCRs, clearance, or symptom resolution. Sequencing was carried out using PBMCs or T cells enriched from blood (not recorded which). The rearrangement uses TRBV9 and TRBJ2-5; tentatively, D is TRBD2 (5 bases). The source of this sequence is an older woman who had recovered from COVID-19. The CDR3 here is CASSVQEEVGTQYF. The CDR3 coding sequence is TGTGCCAGCAGCGTTCAAGAGGAGGTGGGGACCCAGTACTTC.